A selection of T cell receptor beta chains follows, all from one sample in a study of PD-L1 blockade in urothelial cancer. Some clones are missing from TCRdb's copy, which holds only in-frame ones; the method was immunoSEQ multiplex PCR. The sample holds 70,000 to 85,000 clones, about nine tenths seen once. Here the sequenced sample was PBMCs, taken around atezolizumab (anti-PD-L1) treatment. These receptors were collected from a man aged 65 to 79 with urothelial cancer. Both conserved end residues are part of each CDR3. The D gene is left open where the match is weak. Clone size is not always given. Where it is, it says once, few, many or a class for expanded clones.

j_gene | abundance | d_gene | v_gene | CDR3nt | CDR3aa
TRBJ2-7 | - | TRBD2 | TRBV7-6 | TGTGCCAGCAGCTTAGGAACTAGCGGGACCTGGGGCGAGCAGTACTTC | CASSLGTSGTWGEQYF
TRBJ2-1 | - | - | TRBV7-2 | TGTGCCAGCAGCCGGGTAGGACTGTTCAGCAATGAGCAGTTCTTC | CASSRVGLFSNEQFF
TRBJ1-5 | - | TRBD1 | TRBV6-6 | TGTGCCAGTACAGGGGGCCGGGGAAGCAATCAGCCCCAGCATTTT | CASTGGRGSNQPQHF
TRBJ2-7 | once | TRBD1 | TRBV6-1 | TGTGCCAGCGGCCTTGGGACAGGGGGCTTCTACGAGCAGTACTTC | CASGLGTGGFYEQYF
TRBJ1-2 | once | TRBD1 | TRBV11-2 | TGTGCCAGCAGCCCGGGGACAGATGGCTACACCTTC | CASSPGTDGYTF
TRBJ2-1 | - | - | TRBV19 | TGTGCCAGTAGTATTAGGGCAGGGAACAACAATGAGCAGTTCTTC | CASSIRAGNNNEQFF
TRBJ2-7 | - | - | TRBV5-1 | TGCGCCAGCAGCTCGGAACAGGGGGGAGGGTACGAGCAGTACTTC | CASSSEQGGGYEQYF
TRBJ2-2 | - | TRBD1 | TRBV9 | TGTGCCAGCAGCGTAGTAGACAGGGGTGCGAACACCGGGGAGCTGTTTTTT | CASSVVDRGANTGELFF
TRBJ2-1 | - | TRBD1 | TRBV7-9 | TGTGCCAGCAGCCCCCAGGGGGCCTCCTCCTACAATGAGCAGTTCTTC | CASSPQGASSYNEQFF
TRBJ2-7 | - | - | TRBV7-9 | TGTGCCAGCAGTCAGGCCAGTTTGGCCTCCTACGAGCAGTACTTC | CASSQASLASYEQYF
TRBJ2-3 | - | TRBD2 | TRBV4-1 | TGCGCCAGCAGCCCGGGACTAGCGGGAGCCGGCACAGATACGCAGTATTTT | CASSPGLAGAGTDTQYF
TRBJ2-7 | - | TRBD2 | TRBV27 | TGTGCCAGCAGTTTATCAACTAGCGGCGACTACGAGCAGTACTTC | CASSLSTSGDYEQYF
TRBJ2-7 | - | TRBD1 | TRBV11-2 | TGTGCTAAGCGTAGAGACAGGGCTTCACTTCACCCCTACGAGCAGTACTTC | CAKRRDRASLHPYEQYF
TRBJ2-7 | few | TRBD1 | TRBV5-1 | TGCGCCAGCAGCCCAGCCGGGACAGGGGCTTACGAGCAGTACTTC | CASSPAGTGAYEQYF
TRBJ2-1 | - | TRBD1 | TRBV4-1 | TGCGCCAGCAGCCAAGCCCTTGACAGGGGGCCCTACAATGAGCAGTTCTTC | CASSQALDRGPYNEQFF
TRBJ2-3 | few | - | TRBV18 | TGTGCCAGCTCGACAGGACCTAACACAGATACGCAGTATTTT | CASSTGPNTDTQYF
TRBJ2-3 | once | TRBD2 | TRBV5-4 | TGTGCCAGCAGCCCCGGACTAGCGGGAGCGTGGGATACGCAGTATTTT | CASSPGLAGAWDTQYF